The 17 T cell receptor beta chains reported below all come from one sample, sequenced in a study of vaccination effects on CD4 cells after COVID-19 (dated by TCRdb to between 2020 and 2023). No antigen has been assigned to these receptors. Libraries were made using the immunoSEQ multiplex PCR assay. Imported from immuneACCESS, the table was reduced by TCRdb to in-frame sequences with V and J called. These copies leave out some clones; in studies compared against another copy, an unresolved V gene accounts for under half, and the cause of the remainder is not known. Here the sample has tens of thousands of clones; roughly 80% occur a single time. The top ten constitute about 5.8% of the sample. The ViraFEST assay stimulated PBMC with viral peptide pools and then used TCR sequencing to identify antigen-specific CD4+ T cell clonotypes by expansion. After around eleven days of culture, CD4+ T cells were isolated with the EasySep CD4+ T cell isolation kit. Two doses of either the BNT162b2 or the mRNA-1273 mRNA SARS-CoV-2 vaccine were administered to participants.

The source material was CD4+ T cells from PBMCs cultured with SARS-CoV-2 spike peptides, sampled after COVID-19 vaccination. Taken with the paper, the label for cell subset or site translates to: SARS-CoV-2 spike overlapping peptide pool stimulation. These receptors came from a human donor who received a COVID-19 vaccine. Some clones in this sample may be carry-over from other donors' samples.

This clone is labeled medium-sized. The V call is TRBV7-3, the J call TRBJ2-3; 8 nucleotides agree with TRBD2. Trimming at V came to 2 bases and at J to 0 bases, leaving 4 bases not matched to a gene. The germline V gene has CDR1 SGHTA and CDR2 FQGTGA. The CDR3 runs to 16 residues. The CDR3 is CASSLRRGASTDTQYF. The CDR3 bases are TGTGCCAGCAGCTTACGGCGGGGGGCTAGCACAGATACGCAGTATTTT.

This chain uses TRBV5-1 with TRBJ2-2; 7 nucleotides align to TRBD1. Germline CDR1 and CDR2: SGHRS and YFSETQ. Germline trimming cut 4 bases from V and 4 bases from J; bases unmatched to any gene: 7. The CDR3 is made up of 15 amino acids. The chain's CDR3 is CASSLQGPSTGELFF. For the CDR3, the DNA is TGCGCCAGCAGCCTACAGGGGCCCAGCACCGGGGAGCTGTTTTTT.

The V call is TRBV4-3, the J call TRBJ2-1, with unresolved D. Trimming stripped 0 bases from V and 5 bases from J, with 5 bases between. Germline CDR1 is LGHNA and CDR2 is YSLEER. The CDR3 is 13 amino acids. CDR3 sequence (DNA): TGCGCCAGCAGCCAAGAACTTGACAATGAGCAGTTCTTC. This gives the protein CASSQELDNEQFF.

This clone is large in the sample. V is TRBV14 and J is TRBJ1-1; D is uncertain. Germline V CDR1 and CDR2: SGHDN, FVKESK. The CDR3 is 13 amino acids. The V end was cut by 4 bases, the J end by 4 bases, with 10 bases between. The CDR3 DNA sequence: TGTGCCAGCAGCCTGCGCGGGCTCACTGAAGCTTTCTTT. It specifies CASSLRGLTEAFF.

The gene calls are TRBV25-1 and TRBJ1-1; maybe TRBD1 (5 bases). Trimming pared 2 bases from V and 5 bases from J, leaving 12 bases between. The CDR3 consists of 14 residues. Germline loops: CDR1 MGHDK, CDR2 SYGVNS. The CDR3 sequence is CASSEGQGWTEAFF. For the CDR3, the DNA is TGTGCCAGCAGTGAAGGGCAGGGATGGACTGAAGCTTTCTTT. The whole variable domain, filled in from reference TRBV25-1 and TRBJ1-1, reads EADIYQTPRYLVIGTGKKITLECSQTMGHDKMYWYQQDPGMELHLIHYSYGVNSTEKGDLSSESTVSRIRTEHFPLTLESARPSHTSQYLCASSEGQGWTEAFFGQGTRLTVV.

This chain joins TRBV19 and TRBJ1-6; D gene ambiguous. Trimming cost V 7 bases and J 10 bases, with 17 bases left between them. CDR3 length: 14 residues. Germline loops: CDR1 LNHDA, CDR2 SQIVND (reference sequence). This CDR3 is CASKDLTSSSPLHF. The CDR3 DNA sequence: TGTGCCAGTAAAGACCTCACCTCCAGCTCACCCCTCCACTTT.

This clone was counted only a few times. This sequence joins TRBV19 and TRBJ2-1; D gene uncertain. CDR1 is LNHDA, CDR2 SQIVND, per germline (reference sequence). Between the trimmed V and J ends, which lost 6 bases and 3 bases, there was a span of 12 bases. There are 14 residues in the CDR3. This CDR3 reads CASSPPPSYNEQFF. In DNA, the CDR3 is TGTGCCAGTAGCCCCCCTCCTAGCTACAATGAGCAGTTCTTC.

The table lists this clone with a few counts. This chain links TRBV20-1 with TRBJ1-2; D unclear. This CDR3 region has 11 residues. V was pared by 0 bases and J by 4 bases, with 3 bases between. Germline CDR1 DFQATT, CDR2 SNEGSKA (reference sequence). The CDR3 DNA is TGCAGTGCTAGAGACAGCTATGGCTACACCTTC. Translating gives CSARDSYGYTF.

J is TRBJ2-2 and V is TRBV7-9; D is undetermined. Per germline, CDR1 SEHNR and CDR2 FQNEAQ (reference sequence). CDR3 length equals 14 residues. Trimming pared 7 bases from V and 3 bases from J, leaving 12 bases between. CDR3 nucleotides: TGTGCCAGCACCTCGACACGGGACACCGGGGAGCTGTTTTTT. Its protein is CASTSTRDTGELFF.

The chain combines TRBV6-6 with TRBJ1-4; D gene ambiguous. There are 13 residues in the CDR3. Looked up from germline, CDR1 is MNHNY and CDR2 is SVGAGI (reference sequence). Trimming shortened V by 5 bases and J by 7 bases, and 11 bases separated the two germline ends. CDR3 amino acids: CASSLDWVEKLFF. Written as DNA, the CDR3 is TGTGCCAGCAGTCTAGATTGGGTTGAAAAACTGTTTTTT.

This clone showed up just a few times. The chain links TRBV7-3 to TRBJ2-2, with D possibly TRBD2 on 6 matching bases. From germline, CDR1 is SGHTA and CDR2 FQGTGA. CDR3 length equals 15 residues. The V gene lost 2 bases and the J gene lost 4 bases, with 11 bases spanning the gap. CDR3 bases: TGTGCCAGCAGCTTAGGGGGGTTGGTCACCGGGGAGCTGTTTTTT. Its translation: CASSLGGLVTGELFF. Together with reference TRBV7-3 and TRBJ2-2, the CDR3 gives the full variable domain: GAGVSQTPSNKVTEKGKYVELRCDPISGHTALYWYRQSLGQGPEFLIYFQGTGAADDSGLPNDRFFAVRPEGSVSTLKIQRTERGDSAVYLCASSLGGLVTGELFFGEGSRLTVL.

The rearrangement links TRBV11-1 to TRBJ2-7; D might be TRBD1 (6 bases). V was shortened by 0 bases and J by 3 bases, with 12 bases between the two germline ends. There are 15 residues in the CDR3. Germline loops: CDR1 SGHAT, CDR2 FQDESV (reference sequence). CDR3 sequence (DNA): TGTGCCAGCAGCTTAGCAACAGGGACGTTCTACGAGCAGTACTTC. Translating gives CASSLATGTFYEQYF. The complete variable domain, with remaining parts taken from reference TRBV11-1 and TRBJ2-7, reads EAEVAQSPRYKITEKSQAVAFWCDPISGHATLYWYRQILGQGPELLVQFQDESVVDDSQLPKDRFSAERLKGVDSTLKIQPAELGDSAMYLCASSLATGTFYEQYFGPGTRLTVT.

For the CDR3, the DNA is TGTGCCAGCAGCCAAGGGGGGATCGCTGAAGCTTTCTTT. It is translated as CASSQGGIAEAFF. The chain is built from TRBV3-1 (or the pseudogene TRBV3-2) and TRBJ1-1; possible D gene TRBD1, 5 bases. V lost 1 base and J lost 6, with 9 bases in between. The CDR3 is made up of 13 amino acids. Germline lookup yields CDR1 LGHDT and CDR2 YNNKEL (reference sequence).

This clone was observed a handful of times. The gene calls are TRBV24-1 and TRBJ2-3; D uncertain. CDR1 is KGHDR and CDR2 is SFDVKD in the germline V gene. This CDR3 is built from 15 residues. Trimming shortened V by 4 bases and J by 0 bases, and 10 bases separated the two germline ends. DNA for the CDR3: TGTGCCACCAGTGAGATACGGGCCAGCACAGATACGCAGTATTTT. Its protein product is CATSEIRASTDTQYF.

The CDR3 sequence is CASSLKMMGEQYV. As DNA, the CDR3 is TGTGCCAGCAGTTTAAAGATGATGGGGGAGCAGTACGTC. V usage is TRBV12-3 or TRBV12-4 and J usage is TRBJ2-7; D uncertain. The CDR3 covers 13 residues. Trimming cost V 2 bases and J 7 bases, with 12 bases left between them.

This clone has only one observation. V is TRBV28 and J is TRBJ1-2; 10 positions agree with TRBD1. Germline CDR1 and CDR2: MDHEN and SYDVKM. The CDR3 has 15 amino acids. J was trimmed by 6 bases and V by 4 bases; bases with no gene match: 8. The CDR3 bases are TGTGCCAGCAGTTCGAATTACGGGACAGGGGATGGCTACACCTTC. Encoded protein: CASSSNYGTGDGYTF.

V gene TRBV5-1 combines with J gene TRBJ2-5; D might be TRBD1 (7 bases). Germline V gene lookup returns CDR1 SGHRS and CDR2 YFSETQ. Trimming left V 6 bases short and J 0 bases short, with 12 bases between. This CDR3 has 14 residues. The CDR3 region has the DNA TGCGCCAGCATGGAGGGGGCCCACCAAGAGACCCAGTACTTC. Encoded protein: CASMEGAHQETQYF.